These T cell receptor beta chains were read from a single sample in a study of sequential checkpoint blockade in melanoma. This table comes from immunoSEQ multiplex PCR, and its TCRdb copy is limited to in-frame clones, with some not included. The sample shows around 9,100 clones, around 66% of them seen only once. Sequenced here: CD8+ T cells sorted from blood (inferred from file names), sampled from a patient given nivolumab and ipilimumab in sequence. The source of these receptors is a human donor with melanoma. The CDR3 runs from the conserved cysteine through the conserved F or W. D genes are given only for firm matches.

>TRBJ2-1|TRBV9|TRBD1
CASSDPGTGFEQFF
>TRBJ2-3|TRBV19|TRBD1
CASSIGQGVSTDTQYF
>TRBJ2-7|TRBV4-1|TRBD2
CASSQGGGSSYEQYF
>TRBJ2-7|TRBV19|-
CASTPTGTVTYEQYF
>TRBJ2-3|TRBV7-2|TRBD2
CASRLAGDTQYF
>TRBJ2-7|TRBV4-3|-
CASTQEGGGSIYEQYF
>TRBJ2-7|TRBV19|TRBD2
CASSIGLAGGYEQYF
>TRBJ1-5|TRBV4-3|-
CASSQEFRGNQPQHF
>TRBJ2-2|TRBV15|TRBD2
CATKRLAGGDTGELFF
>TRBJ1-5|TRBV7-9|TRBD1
CASSLGQVDSNQPQHF
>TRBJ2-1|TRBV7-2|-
CASSFISGSSYNEQFF
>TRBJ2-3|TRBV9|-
CASSVFGVGEVADTQYF
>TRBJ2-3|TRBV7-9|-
CASSPLVRDTQYF
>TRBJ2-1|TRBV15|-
CATSSSTRFLPYNEQFF
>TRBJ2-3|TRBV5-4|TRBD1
CASSSGTDSTDTQYF
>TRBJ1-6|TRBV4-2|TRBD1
CASSQENAGTVSSPLHF
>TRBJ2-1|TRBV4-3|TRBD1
CASSSSRDRSYNEQFF
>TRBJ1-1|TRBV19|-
CASSMGHRPTEAFF
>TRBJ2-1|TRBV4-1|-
CASSQDRGMEQFF
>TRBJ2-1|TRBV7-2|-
CASSFVTGNEQFF
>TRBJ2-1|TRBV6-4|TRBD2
CASSDSGGGRNEQFF
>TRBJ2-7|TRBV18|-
CASSPSGGNPPYEQYF
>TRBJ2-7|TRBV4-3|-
CASSQGESGWYEQYF
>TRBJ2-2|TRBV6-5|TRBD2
CASSQLARKTGELFF
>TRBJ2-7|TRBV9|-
CASSVGGEVSEQYF
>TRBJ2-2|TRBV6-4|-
CASSGEEDTGELFF
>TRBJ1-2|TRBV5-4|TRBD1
CASSSTGEGSDGYTF
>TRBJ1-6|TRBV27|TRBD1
CASSSRDSGGSPLHF
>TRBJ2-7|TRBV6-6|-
CASSLQTNSYEQYF
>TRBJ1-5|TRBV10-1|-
CAREGEGNQPQHF